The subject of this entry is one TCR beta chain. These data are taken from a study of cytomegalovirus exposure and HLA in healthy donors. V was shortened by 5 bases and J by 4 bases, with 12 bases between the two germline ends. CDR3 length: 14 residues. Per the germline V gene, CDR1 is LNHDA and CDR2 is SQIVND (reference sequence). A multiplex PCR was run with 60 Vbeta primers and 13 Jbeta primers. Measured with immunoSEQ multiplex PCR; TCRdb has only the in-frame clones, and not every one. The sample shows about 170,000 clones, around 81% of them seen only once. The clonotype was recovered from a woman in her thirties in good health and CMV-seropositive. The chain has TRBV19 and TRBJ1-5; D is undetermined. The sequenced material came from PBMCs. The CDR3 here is CASSPRLKNQPQHF. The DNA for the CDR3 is TGTGCCAGTAGTCCCAGATTAAAGAATCAGCCCCAGCATTTT. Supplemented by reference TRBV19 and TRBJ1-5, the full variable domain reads DGGITQSPKYLFRKEGQNVTLSCEQNLNHDAMYWYRQDPGQGLRLIYYSQIVNDFQKGDIAEGYSVSREKKESFPLTVTSAQKNPTAFYLCASSPRLKNQPQHFGDGTRLSIL.